The sequence of this T cell receptor beta chain was determined in a study of Ad26.COV2.S vaccination and SARS-CoV-2 variants. V was clipped by 9 bases and J by 4 bases, with 19 bases between them. The CDR3 has 15 amino acids. Germline-derived CDR1 and CDR2 are MNHEY and SVGAGI. Treatment described: around 19 received Ad26.COV2.S at low or high dose, single or two shots; about 5 received placebo; per-sample allocation not given. Day 63 after the first injection of vaccine or placebo was the sampling time. Sequencing used immunoSEQ multiplex PCR; TCRdb keeps in-frame clones, though not all of them. The sample lists some 320,000 clones; approximately 86% were seen once.

The source of this sequence is a person aged 18-65 years who received the Ad26.COV2.S COVID-19 vaccine or a placebo. This specimen was peripheral blood, taken in a trial of Ad26.COV2.S vaccine versus placebo. The chain is built from TRBV6-5 and TRBJ1-5; D is perhaps TRBD1 (6 bases). The CDR3 nucleotides read TGTGCCAGTCTGCTCTCTACAGGGATGAATCAGCCCCAGCATTTT. It encodes CASLLSTGMNQPQHF.